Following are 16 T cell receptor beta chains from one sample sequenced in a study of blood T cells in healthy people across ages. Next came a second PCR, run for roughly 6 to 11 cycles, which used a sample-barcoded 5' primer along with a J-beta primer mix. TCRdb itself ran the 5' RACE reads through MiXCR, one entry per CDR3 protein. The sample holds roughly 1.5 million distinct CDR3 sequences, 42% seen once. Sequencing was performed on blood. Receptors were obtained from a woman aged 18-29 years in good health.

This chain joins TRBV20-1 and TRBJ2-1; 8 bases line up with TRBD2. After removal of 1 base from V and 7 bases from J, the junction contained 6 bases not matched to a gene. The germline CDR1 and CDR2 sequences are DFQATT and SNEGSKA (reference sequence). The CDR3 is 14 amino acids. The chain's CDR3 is CSARVGGGRNEQFF. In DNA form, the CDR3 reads TGCAGTGCTAGAGTCGGCGGGGGGAGGAATGAGCAGTTCTTC.

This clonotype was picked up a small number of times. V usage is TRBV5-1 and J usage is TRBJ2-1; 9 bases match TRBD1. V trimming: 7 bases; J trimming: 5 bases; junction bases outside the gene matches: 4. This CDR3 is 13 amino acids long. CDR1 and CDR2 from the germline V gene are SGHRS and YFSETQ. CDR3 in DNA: TGCGCCAGCCGGGACAGGGTAGACAATGAGCAGTTCTTC. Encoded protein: CASRDRVDNEQFF.

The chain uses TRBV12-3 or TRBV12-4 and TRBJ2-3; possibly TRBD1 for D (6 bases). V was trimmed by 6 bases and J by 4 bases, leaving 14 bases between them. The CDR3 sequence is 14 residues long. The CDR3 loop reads CASRQGRPADTQYF. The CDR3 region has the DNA TGTGCCAGCAGGCAGGGGCGGCCAGCAGATACGCAGTATTTT.

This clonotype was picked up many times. Written as DNA, the CDR3 is TGTGCCAGCAGTTACACGCCAGGGAGGAATGAGCAGTTCTTC. Amino acids: CASSYTPGRNEQFF. The chain uses TRBV6-6 and TRBJ2-1; D is perhaps TRBD2 (6 bases). Germline V gene data show CDR1 as MNHNY and CDR2 as SVGAGI (reference sequence). The CDR3 runs to 14 residues. Trimming took 2 bases from V and 7 from J, leaving 12 bases between them.

CDR3 nucleotide sequence: TGTGCCAGCAGCTTCGGTAGCGGGGGGGCCTTTGAGCAGTTCTTC. As protein: CASSFGSGGAFEQFF. V and J are TRBV7-2 and TRBJ2-1; 11 bases are shared with TRBD2. J gave up 9 bases and V 3 bases, and 7 bases lay outside the gene matches. The CDR3 is 15 residues long. Per germline, CDR1 SGHTA and CDR2 FQGNSA.

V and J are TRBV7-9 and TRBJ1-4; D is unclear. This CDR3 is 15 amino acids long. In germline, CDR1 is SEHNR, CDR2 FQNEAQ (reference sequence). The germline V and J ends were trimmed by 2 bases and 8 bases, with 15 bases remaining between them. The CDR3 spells CASSLSWAFKEKLFF. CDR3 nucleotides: TGTGCCAGCAGCTTATCGTGGGCATTTAAGGAAAAACTGTTTTTT.

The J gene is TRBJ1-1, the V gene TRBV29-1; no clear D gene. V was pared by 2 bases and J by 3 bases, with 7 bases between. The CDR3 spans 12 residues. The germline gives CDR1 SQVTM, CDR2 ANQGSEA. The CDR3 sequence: CSVEKRYTEAFF. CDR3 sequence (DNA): TGCAGCGTTGAAAAACGCTACACTGAAGCTTTCTTT. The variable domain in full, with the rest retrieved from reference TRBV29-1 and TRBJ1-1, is SAVISQKPSRDICQRGTSLTIQCQVDSQVTMMFWYRQQPGQSLTLIATANQGSEATYESGFVIDKFPISRPNLTFSTLTVSNMSPEDSSIYLCSVEKRYTEAFFGQGTRLTVV.

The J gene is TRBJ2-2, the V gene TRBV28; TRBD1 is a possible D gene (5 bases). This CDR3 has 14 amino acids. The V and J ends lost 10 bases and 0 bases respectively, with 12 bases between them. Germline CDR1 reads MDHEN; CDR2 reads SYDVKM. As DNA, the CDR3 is TGTGCCACCAAGGGGATTGCGAACACCGGGGAGCTGTTTTTT. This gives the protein CATKGIANTGELFF.

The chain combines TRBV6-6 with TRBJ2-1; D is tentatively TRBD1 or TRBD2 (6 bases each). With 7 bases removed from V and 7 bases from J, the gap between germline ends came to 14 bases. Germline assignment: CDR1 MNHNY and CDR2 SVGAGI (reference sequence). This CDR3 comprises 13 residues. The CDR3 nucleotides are TGTGCCAGCACCGAACGAGGGGGGAATGAGCAGTTCTTC. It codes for CASTERGGNEQFF.

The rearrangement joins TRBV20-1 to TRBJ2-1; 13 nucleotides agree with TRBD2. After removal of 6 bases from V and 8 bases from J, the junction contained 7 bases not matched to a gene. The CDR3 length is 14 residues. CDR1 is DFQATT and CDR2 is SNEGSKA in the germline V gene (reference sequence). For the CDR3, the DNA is TGCAGTGCCAGCACTAGCGGGGGGGCGTATGAGCAGTTCTTC. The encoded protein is CSASTSGGAYEQFF.

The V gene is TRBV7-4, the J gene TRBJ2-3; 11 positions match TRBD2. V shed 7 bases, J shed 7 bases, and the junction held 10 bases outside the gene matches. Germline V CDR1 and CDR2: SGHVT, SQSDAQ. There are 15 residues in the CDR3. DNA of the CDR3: TGTGCCAGCAACGGGACTAGCGGTCTGACGAATACGCAGTATTTT. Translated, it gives CASNGTSGLTNTQYF.

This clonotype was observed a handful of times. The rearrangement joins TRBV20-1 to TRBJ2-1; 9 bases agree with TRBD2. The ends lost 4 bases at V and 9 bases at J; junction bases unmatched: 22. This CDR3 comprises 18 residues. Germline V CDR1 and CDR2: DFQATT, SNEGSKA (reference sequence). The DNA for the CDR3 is TGCAGTGCTACGCCCCTCTTAGCGGGAGCCGGTCGAGAAGGTGAGCAGTTCTTC. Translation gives CSATPLLAGAGREGEQFF.

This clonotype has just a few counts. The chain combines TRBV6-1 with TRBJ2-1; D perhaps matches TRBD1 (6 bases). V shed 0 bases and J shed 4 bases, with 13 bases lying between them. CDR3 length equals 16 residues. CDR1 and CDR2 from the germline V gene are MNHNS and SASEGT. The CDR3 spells CASSEALGTQYNEQFF. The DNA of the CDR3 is TGTGCCAGCAGTGAAGCGCTTGGGACACAGTACAATGAGCAGTTCTTC.

The CDR3 loop is CARRQYNEQFF. The CDR3 nucleotides read TGTGCAAGGAGACAGTACAATGAGCAGTTCTTC. The V gene is TRBV21-1, the J gene TRBJ2-1. TRBV21-1 is deemed a pseudogene. The CDR3 runs 11 residues.

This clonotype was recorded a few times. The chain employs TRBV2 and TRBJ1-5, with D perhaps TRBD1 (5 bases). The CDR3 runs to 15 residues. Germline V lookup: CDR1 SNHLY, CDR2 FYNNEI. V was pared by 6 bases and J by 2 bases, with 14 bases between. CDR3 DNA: TGTGCCAGCAGCGACGATTGGGGCGGCAATCAGCCCCAGCATTTT. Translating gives CASSDDWGGNQPQHF.

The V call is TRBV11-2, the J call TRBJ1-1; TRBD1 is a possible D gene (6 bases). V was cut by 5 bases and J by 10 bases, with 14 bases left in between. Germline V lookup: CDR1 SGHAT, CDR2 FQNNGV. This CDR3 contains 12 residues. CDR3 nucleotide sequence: TGTGCCAGCAGCCATCCTCAGGGGCGAGCTTTCTTT. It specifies CASSHPQGRAFF.